The 13 T cell receptor beta chains presented below share a single source sample, sequenced in a study of PD-L1 blockade in urothelial cancer. Stated time point: peripheral blood 6 weeks after treatment start. Data came from immunoSEQ multiplex PCR; TCRdb stores just in-frame clones and leaves some out. The data hold about 76,000 clones, with roughly 90% observed a single time. The sample was PBMCs, taken around atezolizumab (anti-PD-L1) treatment. These receptors came from a woman aged 80 or older with urothelial cancer.

The chain couples TRBV29-1 to TRBJ2-2; the match to TRBD2 covers 10 bases. The CDR3 length is 15 residues. Germline-derived CDR1 and CDR2 are SQVTM and ANQGSEA. The junction had 5 bases not matched to a gene; V was cut back by 3 bases and J by 4 bases. CDR3 residues: CSVDRTSGITGELFF. The CDR3 nucleotides read TGCAGCGTTGACCGGACTAGCGGTATCACCGGGGAGCTGTTTTTT.

The chain couples TRBV27 to TRBJ2-3; TRBD1 matches at 9 bases. Unmatched junction bases numbered 11, after V lost 3 bases and J lost 13 bases. Germline V gives CDR1 MNHEY, CDR2 SMNVEV (reference sequence). The CDR3 is made up of 14 amino acids. The CDR3 region has the DNA TGTGCCAGCAGTTTGGGGACAGGGAGGGCCCCAAAGTATTTT. It codes for CASSLGTGRAPKYF.

The genes are TRBV10-1 and TRBJ2-1, with 10 bases aligning to TRBD2. Unmatched junction bases numbered 6, after V lost 0 bases and J lost 7 bases. The CDR3 is 16 residues long. The V gene's germline CDR1 is WNHNN and CDR2 SYGVQD (reference sequence). The CDR3 nucleotides are TGCGCCAGCAGTGAGTCCTTGGGACTAGCGAGTAATGAGCAGTTCTTC. Amino acids: CASSESLGLASNEQFF.

This clone has just one count. This chain uses TRBV5-4 with TRBJ2-2; TRBD2 matches at 12 bases. The CDR3 loop spans 18 amino acids. Germline values: CDR1 SGHNT, CDR2 YYREEE (reference sequence). V lost 1 base, J lost 3 bases, and 7 bases stayed unmatched. The CDR3 DNA is TGTGCCAGCAGCTTGTTACTAGCGGGAGGCCTTTACACCGGGGAGCTGTTTTTT. Translated: CASSLLLAGGLYTGELFF.

This chain connects TRBV29-1 to TRBJ2-1; D not certain. The CDR3 sequence is 13 residues long. The ends were cut back, 5 bases at V and 3 bases at J, with 11 bases in the middle. CDR1 and CDR2 (germline): SQVTM, ANQGSEA. CDR3 region: CSVPTPNYNEQFF. The CDR3 nucleotides read TGCAGCGTTCCCACACCGAACTACAATGAGCAGTTCTTC.

The chain links TRBV28 to TRBJ2-1; 10 bases align to TRBD1. CDR3 length: 15 amino acids. Germline values: CDR1 MDHEN, CDR2 SYDVKM. V trimming: 5 bases; J trimming: 7 bases; junction bases outside the gene matches: 8. The CDR3 region has the DNA TGTGCCAGCAGTAGGCCGGGACAGGGGCTGAATGAGCAGTTCTTC. This translates into CASSRPGQGLNEQFF. Combining the CDR3 with reference TRBV28 and TRBJ2-1 gives the whole variable domain DVKVTQSSRYLVKRTGEKVFLECVQDMDHENMFWYRQDPGLGLRLIYFSYDVKMKEKGDIPEGYSVSREKKERFSLILESASTNQTSMYLCASSRPGQGLNEQFFGPGTRLTVL.

The DNA of the CDR3 is TGTGCCAGCAGAGGCGCTAGCACCTACAATGAGCAGTTCTTC. It is translated as CASRGASTYNEQFF. This sequence joins TRBV2 and TRBJ2-1; perhaps TRBD2 as D (5 bases). Deletions cut 6 bases from V and 2 bases from J, with 11 bases between. The germline CDR1 and CDR2 sequences are SNHLY and FYNNEI. The CDR3 consists of 14 residues.

The chain recombines TRBV10-3 with TRBJ2-5; TRBD1 is a possible D gene (5 bases). The CDR3 length is 15 residues. Germline CDR1 ENHRY, CDR2 SYGVKD. V lost 0 bases to trimming and J lost 5 bases, with 13 bases between them. The CDR3 nucleotides are TGTGCCATCAGTGAGTCTAGCCCTCCAGGGGAGACCCAGTACTTC. Its protein product is CAISESSPPGETQYF.

This clone was detected only a few times. The CDR3 reads CASQGGGGTEAFF. DNA for the CDR3: TGTGCCAGCCAGGGGGGCGGAGGCACTGAAGCTTTCTTT. This chain uses TRBV19 with TRBJ1-1; TRBD1 aligns across 7 bases. The V and J ends lost 9 bases and 4 bases, in that order; junction bases with no gene match: 8. Germline loops: CDR1 LNHDA, CDR2 SQIVND (reference sequence). The CDR3 is made up of 13 amino acids.

The genes are TRBV5-1 and TRBJ1-2, with 7 bases aligning to TRBD1. Germline values: CDR1 SGHRS, CDR2 YFSETQ. The CDR3 is 12 residues long. Trimming at V came to 6 bases and at J to 8 bases, leaving 7 bases not matched to a gene. CDR3 residues: CASTDTGVGYTF. CDR3 bases: TGCGCCAGCACCGATACAGGGGTAGGCTACACCTTC.

V and J are TRBV12-2 and TRBJ2-3; TRBD2 reflects the table's D call only, with no check against the DNA. TRBV12-2 is noted as a pseudogene. CDR3 size: 14 residues. The CDR3 loop reads CASRLGGGADTQYF. The CDR3 DNA reads as TGTGCAAGTCGCTTAGGCGGGGGCGCAGATACGCAGTATTTT.

This chain connects TRBV5-6 to TRBJ2-3, with D maybe TRBD1 (6 bases). There are 14 residues in the CDR3. V was cut by 4 bases and J by 4 bases, with 13 bases left in between. CDR1 is SGHDT and CDR2 is YYEEEE in the germline V gene. The CDR3 region has the DNA TGTGCCAGCAGCCCCCGGACAGCCCCAGATACGCAGTATTTT. As protein: CASSPRTAPDTQYF.

The V call is TRBV4-2, the J call TRBJ2-1; 15 nucleotides match TRBD2. Trimming removed 0 bases from V and 9 bases from J; junction bases left unmatched: 12. Germline loops: CDR1 LGHNA, CDR2 YNFKEQ. This CDR3 is 19 amino acids long. The CDR3 sequence is CASSQDQGGGLAGGVEQFF. In DNA form, the CDR3 reads TGTGCCAGCAGCCAAGATCAAGGTGGAGGACTAGCGGGAGGGGTTGAGCAGTTCTTC.